The TCR beta chain under discussion was sequenced for a study of T cell repertoires in cytomegalovirus infection. At the level of the study: An indication of both CMV infection and matching HLA type came from public TCR beta signatures. Study results and limitations: Adding up the frequency of public TCR beta families identified people who carried CMV plus the relevant HLA. CMV-specific TCR beta clonotypes restricted by HLA-C dominated the ex vivo response.

Deletions cut 0 bases from V and 0 bases from J, with 5 bases between. Germline CDR1 SGHTA, CDR2 FQGNSA. The CDR3 loop spans 14 amino acids. TCRdb analysed the reads with MiXCR anew, one entry per CDR3 protein. The sample yields roughly 500,000 distinct CDR3 sequences, 11% seen once. The sample holds many counts of this clonotype. No antigen is known for it. The TCR sequence derives from a human donor in good health (CMV status not recorded). Some clones in this sample may be carry-over from other donors' samples. Sequencing was carried out using PBMCs. J is TRBJ2-5 and V is TRBV7-2; D is ambiguous. The CDR3: CASSLALNQETQYF. The DNA of the CDR3 is TGTGCCAGCAGCTTAGCTCTCAACCAAGAGACCCAGTACTTC. Full variable domain (rest looked up from reference TRBV7-2 and TRBJ2-5): GAGVSQSPSNKVTEKGKDVELRCDPISGHTALYWYRQSLGQGLEFLIYFQGNSAPDKSGLPSDRFSAERTGGSVSTLTIQRTQQEDSAVYLCASSLALNQETQYFGPGTRLLVL.